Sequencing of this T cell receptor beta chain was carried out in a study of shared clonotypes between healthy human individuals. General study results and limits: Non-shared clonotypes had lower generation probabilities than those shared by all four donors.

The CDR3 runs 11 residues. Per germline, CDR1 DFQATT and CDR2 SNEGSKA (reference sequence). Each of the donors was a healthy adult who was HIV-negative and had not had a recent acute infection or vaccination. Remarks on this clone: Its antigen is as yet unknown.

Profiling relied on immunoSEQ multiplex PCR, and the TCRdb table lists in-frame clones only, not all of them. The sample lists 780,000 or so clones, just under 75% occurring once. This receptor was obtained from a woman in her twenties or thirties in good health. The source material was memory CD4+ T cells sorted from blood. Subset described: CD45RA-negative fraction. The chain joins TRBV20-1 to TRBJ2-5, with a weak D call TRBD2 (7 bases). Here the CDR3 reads CSRGAAETQYF. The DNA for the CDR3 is TGCAGCCGGGGGGCAGCGGAGACCCAGTACTTC.